The rows below give T cell receptor beta chains drawn from one sample of a study of blood T cell repertoires in COVID-19. Measured with immunoSEQ multiplex PCR; TCRdb has only the in-frame clones, and not every one. The repertoire holds approximately 110,000 clones, with 85% as singletons. Sequencing was done on a sample of peripheral blood. The receptors shown here come from a human donor in a cohort sampled during active COVID-19. Both conserved end residues are part of each CDR3. Each record gives: CDR3 DNA, CDR3 protein, clone size, V gene, J gene, D gene, CDR3 length. The D gene is left open where the match is weak. Expanded clones get a size class; other rows say once, few or many, or leave the size out.

CDR3nt: TGTGCCACCCTCTCGGGTGGGAGTGAGCAGTTCTTC
CDR3aa: CATLSGGSEQFF
abundance: NA
v_gene: TRBV28
j_gene: TRBJ2-1
d_gene: NA
len: 12

CDR3nt: TGTGCCAGCAGTTTCCAGGGAATCCTCCGAAACACCATATATTTT
CDR3aa: CASSFQGILRNTIYF
abundance: NA
v_gene: TRBV28
j_gene: TRBJ1-3
d_gene: NA
len: 15

CDR3nt: TGTGCCAGCAGTTTAGCGGGGGGGGGCGAGCAGTTCTTC
CDR3aa: CASSLAGGGEQFF
abundance: few
v_gene: TRBV6-5
j_gene: TRBJ2-1
d_gene: TRBD2
len: 13

CDR3nt: TGTGCCTGGAGCATACAAACGGACAGGGGGCTTCAGCCCCAGCATTTT
CDR3aa: CAWSIQTDRGLQPQHF
abundance: once
v_gene: TRBV30
j_gene: TRBJ1-5
d_gene: TRBD1
len: 16

CDR3nt: TGTGCCAGCAGCCAGTTGGAACGGGGATACAATGAGCAGTTCTTC
CDR3aa: CASSQLERGYNEQFF
abundance: NA
v_gene: TRBV3-1/TRBV3-2
j_gene: TRBJ2-1
d_gene: NA
len: 15

CDR3nt: TGTGCCAGTAGTTCAAGGACAGGCGGGGACATTCAGTACTTC
CDR3aa: CASSSRTGGDIQYF
abundance: NA
v_gene: TRBV19
j_gene: TRBJ2-4
d_gene: NA
len: 14

CDR3nt: TGTGCCAGTAGGAGGGTCGCTGGGGCCAACGTCCTGACTTTC
CDR3aa: CASRRVAGANVLTF
abundance: once
v_gene: TRBV19
j_gene: TRBJ2-6
d_gene: NA
len: 14

CDR3nt: TGTGCCAGCAGCCTAGGGACAGCGAACACCGGGGAGCTGTTTTTT
CDR3aa: CASSLGTANTGELFF
abundance: many
v_gene: TRBV7-6
j_gene: TRBJ2-2
d_gene: TRBD1
len: 15

CDR3nt: TGTGCCATCAGGCCCGGGGGGCCCACGTTGGGATATGGCTACACCTTC
CDR3aa: CAIRPGGPTLGYGYTF
abundance: few
v_gene: TRBV10-3
j_gene: TRBJ1-2
d_gene: NA
len: 16

CDR3nt: TGTGCCATCAAGACTGGTAGGGGGATGAGTAACACTGAAGCTTTCTTT
CDR3aa: CAIKTGRGMSNTEAFF
abundance: NA
v_gene: TRBV2
j_gene: TRBJ1-1
d_gene: NA
len: 16

CDR3nt: TGTGCCAGCAGTTTCAAACAGGGCGCCGGGGAGCTGTTTTTT
CDR3aa: CASSFKQGAGELFF
abundance: NA
v_gene: TRBV27
j_gene: TRBJ2-2
d_gene: NA
len: 14

CDR3nt: TGTGCCAGCAGTCGTCCCAAGGGACAGGGGGCTAACACCGGGGAGCTGTTTTTT
CDR3aa: CASSRPKGQGANTGELFF
abundance: once
v_gene: TRBV28
j_gene: TRBJ2-2
d_gene: TRBD1
len: 18

CDR3nt: TGTGCCAGCAGTTACAGGTTAGCGGGGGAAGATACGCAGTATTTT
CDR3aa: CASSYRLAGEDTQYF
abundance: NA
v_gene: TRBV6-2/TRBV6-3
j_gene: TRBJ2-3
d_gene: TRBD2
len: 15